The 7 T cell receptor beta chains reported below all come from one sample, sequenced in a study of T-cell reconstitution after alpha-beta-depleted transplantation in children. Unique molecular identifiers were incorporated into the prepared TCRbeta library. TCRdb ran MiXCR on the PCR reads and lists one entry per CDR3 protein. Altogether about a million distinct CDR3 sequences are present, about 29% being singletons, with the ten largest covering about 28%. The source material was PBMCs, mostly from graft donor cells, sampled 360 days after TCRalphabeta/CD19-depleted stem cell transplant. The receptors stem from a boy less than two years old who had a stem cell transplant for SCID, so the T cells may come from the graft donor.

This chain uses TRBV6-2 or TRBV6-3 with TRBJ2-4; 8 bases align to TRBD2. V was pared by 5 bases and J by 7 bases, with 19 bases of the junction left unmatched. The germline gives CDR1 MNHEY, CDR2 SVGEGT. The CDR3 runs to 18 residues. The CDR3 region is CASSLPGGGSGSQNIQYF. The CDR3 nucleotides are TGTGCCAGCAGTCTCCCGGGGGGGGGCTCCGGTAGTCAGAACATTCAGTACTTC.

The CDR3 bases are TGTGCCAGCAGTAGGGACATCGGGAATAGTGAAGCTTTCTTT. As protein: CASSRDIGNSEAFF. The chain combines TRBV12-3 or TRBV12-4 with TRBJ1-1; the D gene is possibly TRBD1 (6 bases). V lost 5 bases, J lost 7 bases, and 17 bases lay in between. The CDR3 sequence is 14 residues long.

A few counts support this clonotype. The V gene is TRBV7-3, the J gene TRBJ1-6, with D tentatively TRBD1 (5 bases). The CDR3 has 14 residues. V was cut by 2 bases and J by 7 bases, with 9 bases left in between. CDR1 is SGHTA, CDR2 FQGTGA, per germline. The CDR3 sequence: CASSLQGENSPLHF. In nucleotides, the CDR3 is TGTGCCAGCAGCTTACAGGGAGAGAATTCACCCCTCCACTTT.

This chain connects TRBV7-2 to TRBJ2-3; the D is unclear. Germline V gene data show CDR1 as SGHTA and CDR2 as FQGNSA. There are 14 residues in the CDR3. V was shortened by 0 bases and J by 2 bases, with 6 bases between the two germline ends. The CDR3 sequence is CASSLALITDTQYF. DNA for the CDR3: TGTGCCAGCAGCTTAGCCCTAATCACAGATACGCAGTATTTT.

This rearrangement joins TRBV5-1 to TRBJ1-6, with 10 bases matching TRBD1. V shed 4 bases, J shed 5 bases, and the junction held 6 bases outside the gene matches. CDR1 is SGHRS and CDR2 is YFSETQ in the germline V gene. This CDR3 region has 16 residues. CDR3 sequence reads: CASSLPGTGDNSPLHF. The CDR3 bases are TGCGCCAGCAGCCTACCAGGGACAGGGGATAATTCACCCCTCCACTTT.

The chain couples TRBV20-1 to TRBJ2-7; D ambiguous. The V and J ends lost 5 bases and 4 bases respectively, with 21 bases between them. This CDR3 has 15 residues. The germline V gene encodes CDR1 DFQATT and CDR2 SNEGSKA (reference sequence). The DNA for the CDR3 is TGCAGTGCTCGCAGCATTTTACCCATGATTTACGAGCAGTACTTC. It is translated as CSARSILPMIYEQYF.

The chain is built from TRBV19 and TRBJ1-1; maybe TRBD1 (5 bases). Deletions cut 8 bases from V and 6 bases from J, with 25 bases between. The CDR3 covers 16 residues. Per the germline V gene, CDR1 is LNHDA and CDR2 is SQIVND (reference sequence). CDR3 in amino acids: CASGPGPRWGGSEAFF. In DNA form, the CDR3 reads TGTGCCAGTGGACCGGGACCCAGATGGGGCGGGTCTGAAGCTTTCTTT.